Listed below are T cell receptor beta chains from one sample, sequenced in a study of blood T cell repertoires in COVID-19. Libraries were prepared by immunoSEQ multiplex PCR; TCRdb keeps only in-frame clonotypes and omits some of them. The sample comprises some 190,000 clones, over 70% of which are singletons, and 13% to 15% rests with the top ten. Sequencing used PBMCs or T cells enriched from blood (not recorded which). These receptors all come from a man aged 55 to 69 who had been exposed to COVID-19. Each CDR3 is given with its conserved first and last residue. D genes are given only for firm matches.

j_gene,d_gene,v_gene,CDR3aa,CDR3nt
TRBJ1-1,TRBD1,TRBV6-4,CASSPGQENTEAFF,TGTGCCAGCAGTCCGGGACAGGAGAACACTGAAGCTTTCTTT
TRBJ1-1,NA,TRBV28,CASSLIGQGNTEAFF,TGTGCCAGCAGTTTAATTGGGCAGGGTAACACTGAAGCTTTCTTT
TRBJ2-7,NA,TRBV5-6,CASSLVGAVEHEQYF,TGTGCCAGCAGCTTGGTGGGGGCCGTAGAGCACGAGCAGTACTTC
TRBJ1-5,TRBD1,TRBV3-1/TRBV3-2,CASSPQGYSVQPQHF,TGTGCCAGCAGCCCACAGGGGTATTCCGTTCAGCCCCAGCATTTT
TRBJ2-5,NA,TRBV27,CASNKAGLETQYF,TGTGCCAGCAACAAGGCAGGATTGGAGACCCAGTACTTC
TRBJ1-1,NA,TRBV19,CATRQDSMNTEAFF,TGTGCCACCAGACAGGACAGTATGAACACTGAAGCTTTCTTT
TRBJ2-1,NA,TRBV2,CASSEAAGMGEQFF,TGTGCCAGCAGTGAAGCGGCAGGGATGGGTGAGCAGTTCTTC
TRBJ1-1,NA,TRBV27,CASSLRGNTEAFF,TGTGCCAGCAGTCTCCGAGGGAACACTGAAGCTTTCTTT
TRBJ1-1,TRBD1,TRBV27,CASSPRHFTTGASVAFF,TGTGCCAGCAGCCCTCGGCACTTTACTACAGGGGCCTCTGTAGCTTTCTTT
TRBJ1-1,NA,TRBV7-3,CASSLRGGTEAFF,TGTGCCAGCAGCTTAAGGGGGGGAACTGAAGCTTTCTTT
TRBJ2-7,NA,TRBV19,CASSIGRGAYEQYF,TGTGCCAGTAGTATAGGGAGGGGAGCCTACGAGCAGTACTTC
TRBJ1-1,NA,TRBV19,CASSEQNTEAFF,TGTGCCAGTAGCGAACAGAACACTGAAGCTTTCTTT